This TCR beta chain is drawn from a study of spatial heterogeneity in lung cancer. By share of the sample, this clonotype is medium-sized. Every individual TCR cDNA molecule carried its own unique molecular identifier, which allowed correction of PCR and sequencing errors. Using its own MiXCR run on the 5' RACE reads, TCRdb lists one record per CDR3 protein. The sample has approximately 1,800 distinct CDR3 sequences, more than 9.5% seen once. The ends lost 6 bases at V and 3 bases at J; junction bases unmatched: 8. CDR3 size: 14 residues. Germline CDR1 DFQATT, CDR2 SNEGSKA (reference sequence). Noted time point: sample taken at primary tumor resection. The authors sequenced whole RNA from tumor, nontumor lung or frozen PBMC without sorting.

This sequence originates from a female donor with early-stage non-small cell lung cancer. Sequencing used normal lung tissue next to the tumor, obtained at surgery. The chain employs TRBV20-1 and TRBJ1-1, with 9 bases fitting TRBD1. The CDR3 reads CSARDRVVYTEAFF. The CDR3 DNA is TGCAGTGCCCGGGACAGGGTGGTTTACACTGAAGCTTTCTTT.